The following is a T cell receptor beta chain sequence with its context. What it binds is unknown. Researchers ran the PCR with 60 Vbeta and 13 Jbeta primers. The table came from immunoSEQ multiplex PCR; TCRdb's copy has only in-frame clones and leaves some out. The sample lists 150,000 or so clones, 72% occurring once. The data were taken from a study of cytomegalovirus exposure and HLA in healthy donors. Study-wide results and limits: CMV serostatus was the sole immune exposure data available.

Trimming stripped 5 bases from V and 8 bases from J, with 7 bases between. This CDR3 contains 11 residues. Germline CDR1 reads LGHNT; CDR2 reads FRNRAP. This TCR was recovered from a human donor in good health. The V and J genes are TRBV12-5 and TRBJ2-1; D may be TRBD2 (6 bases). Material: PBMCs. The CDR3 spells CASGRRDEQFF. CDR3 in DNA: TGTGCTAGTGGTCGGAGGGATGAGCAGTTCTTC.